Detailed here is one T cell receptor (beta chain). The germline CDR1 and CDR2 sequences are LNHNV and YYDKDF (reference sequence). The CDR3 sequence is 13 residues long. V was trimmed by 0 bases and J by 3 bases, leaving 6 bases between them. The sample belongs to a study of CD8 T cells in Susac syndrome. About 0.5 to 1 ug RNA was reverse transcribed with random hexamers. TCR beta CDR3 was amplified by immunoSEQ covering 54 Vbeta and 13 Jbeta. TCRdb re-derived calls from the immunoSEQ multiplex PCR reads in MiXCR, one entry per CDR3 protein. Of roughly 250,000 distinct CDR3 sequences detected, almost 97% appear once; the ten largest clones hold about 0.094%.

This clonotype originated in a human donor with Susac syndrome. The genes are TRBV15 and TRBJ2-7; no firm D call. Sequencing input: CD4+ T cells from PBMCs. CDR3 in amino acids: CATSRDRHYEQYF. CDR3 DNA: TGTGCCACCAGCAGAGATCGACACTACGAGCAGTACTTC.